Following are 19 T cell receptor beta chains from one sample sequenced in a study of CD8 T cells in ankylosing spondylitis. TCRdb called the 5' RACE reads again in MiXCR, with one record for every CDR3 protein. The table records fewer than 500,000 distinct CDR3 sequences, roughly 27% of them present only once. For these TCRs, the target antigens are not known. Study-wide results and limits: A motif in TCR beta, a set of 8 or 9 highly homologous variants, appeared characteristic of ankylosing spondylitis blood.

Sequenced sample: blood, either unsorted or a sorted T cell fraction (not recorded which). The receptors here all came from a male donor with ankylosing spondylitis.

The CDR3 loop reads CASRLGRVGNEKLFF. CDR3 in DNA: TGTGCCAGCAGACTCGGACGGGTGGGGAATGAAAAACTGTTTTTT. The chain uses TRBV12-3 or TRBV12-4 and TRBJ1-4; D unresolved. This CDR3 comprises 15 residues. The germline V and J ends were trimmed by 6 bases and 5 bases, with 16 bases remaining between them.

The rearrangement joins TRBV7-9 to TRBJ1-5, with 7 bases aligning to TRBD1. With V trimmed by 1 base and J by 6 bases, 9 bases remained unmatched. Germline CDR1 SEHNR, CDR2 FQNEAQ (reference sequence). The CDR3 loop spans 16 amino acids. For the CDR3, the DNA is TGTGCCAGCAGCTTAGGCCTCGAGGGGGCGGGTCAGCCCCAGCATTTT. Translating gives CASSLGLEGAGQPQHF.

This clonotype was counted only a few times. The V call is TRBV12-3 or TRBV12-4, the J call TRBJ2-4; 8 bases line up with TRBD2. This CDR3 contains 15 residues. V was pared by 7 bases and J by 5 bases, with 10 bases of the junction left unmatched. This CDR3 is CASTRLGTRENIQYF. CDR3 DNA sequence: TGTGCCAGCACCCGATTGGGGACTAGGGAAAACATTCAGTACTTC.

As to this clonotype: This may be a read error: a much more frequent sequence differs by one nucleotide. This chain uses TRBV4-1 with TRBJ2-3; TRBD2 agrees at 9 bases. There are 16 residues in the CDR3. The V gene's germline CDR1 is MGHRA and CDR2 YSYEKL. CDR3 sequence: CASSQAASGIGDPQYF. The CDR3 DNA sequence: TGCGCCAGCAGCCAAGCGGCTAGCGGGATAGGAGATCCGCAGTATTTT.

The chain joins TRBV20-1 to TRBJ1-2, with a tentative D call TRBD1 (5 bases). The CDR3 is made up of 12 amino acids. V dropped 3 bases and J dropped 6 bases, with 11 bases sitting between them. Germline V lookup: CDR1 DFQATT, CDR2 SNEGSKA (reference sequence). DNA for the CDR3: TGCAGTGCTAGCTTGGGGGTGGATGGCTACACCTTC. It is translated as CSASLGVDGYTF.

The chain uses TRBV19 and TRBJ1-5; 11 nucleotides line up with TRBD1. Germline trimming cut 6 bases from V and 6 bases from J; bases unmatched to any gene: 4. The CDR3 consists of 14 residues. Per germline, CDR1 LNHDA and CDR2 SQIVND (reference sequence). The CDR3: CASRGTGGFQPQHF. CDR3 nucleotide sequence: TGTGCCAGTAGGGGGACAGGGGGTTTTCAGCCCCAGCATTTT.

This clonotype came up a few times. The CDR3 spells CASSQEVGEGNEQFF. CDR3 sequence (DNA): TGTGCCAGCAGCCAAGAAGTGGGAGAGGGTAATGAGCAGTTCTTC. The rearrangement joins TRBV3-1 to TRBJ2-1, with TRBD2 as a possible D gene (5 bases). This CDR3 has 15 amino acids. V lost 0 bases, J lost 7 bases, and 13 bases lay in between. The V gene's germline CDR1 is LGHDT and CDR2 YNNKEL (reference sequence).

The genes are TRBV5-1 and TRBJ2-3; TRBD2 agrees at 12 bases. The V gene's germline CDR1 is SGHRS and CDR2 YFSETQ. V shed 3 bases and J 9 bases; nucleotides not matched to a gene: 8. The CDR3 is 15 amino acids. The CDR3 DNA reads TGCGCCAGCAGCTCGACTAGCGGGAGCCCCGCCACGCAGTATTTT. This sequence encodes CASSSTSGSPATQYF.

The chain has TRBV20-1 and TRBJ2-1, with TRBD2 matching 10 bases. Germline assignment: CDR1 DFQATT and CDR2 SNEGSKA (reference sequence). The CDR3 is made up of 16 amino acids. Losses at the gene ends were 3 bases for V and 5 bases for J; bases not matched to a gene: 10. The CDR3 loop is CSASRLAGFTNNEQFF. The DNA of the CDR3 is TGCAGTGCTAGCCGACTAGCGGGCTTTACTAACAATGAGCAGTTCTTC.

The V call is TRBV7-2, the J call TRBJ1-5; D is possibly TRBD1 (5 bases). Looked up from germline, CDR1 is SGHTA and CDR2 is FQGNSA. The CDR3 length is 16 residues. The V end was cut by 6 bases, the J end by 0 bases, with 15 bases between. The CDR3: CASSSHGGYSNQPQHF. The CDR3 DNA is TGTGCCAGCAGTTCTCACGGGGGTTATAGCAATCAGCCCCAGCATTTT.

The gene calls are TRBV12-3 or TRBV12-4 and TRBJ2-5, with 7 positions matching TRBD2. This CDR3 has 17 amino acids. Unmatched junction bases numbered 11, after V lost 0 bases and J lost 4 bases. The CDR3 DNA reads TGTGCCAGCAGTTTAGCGCGGGCGGGAGTGGGGCCAGAGACCCAGTACTTC. This sequence encodes CASSLARAGVGPETQYF.

Only a few counts were recorded for this clonotype. The chain couples TRBV29-1 to TRBJ2-1, with D possibly matching TRBD1 (5 bases). Trimming removed 4 bases at V and 9 bases at J, with 13 bases between. The CDR3 has 12 amino acids. The germline gives CDR1 SQVTM, CDR2 ANQGSEA. CDR3 amino acids: CSVGQGLSEQFF. CDR3 DNA: TGCAGCGTTGGGCAGGGTTTGTCTGAGCAGTTCTTC.

The genes are TRBV29-1 and TRBJ1-1; possibly TRBD1 for D (5 bases). V lost 5 bases, J lost 0 bases, and 16 bases lay in between. The CDR3 contains 15 residues. The germline V gene encodes CDR1 SQVTM and CDR2 ANQGSEA. The CDR3 loop reads CSVNLLRGMNTEAFF. Written as DNA, the CDR3 is TGCAGCGTTAATCTCCTCCGGGGGATGAACACTGAAGCTTTCTTT.

This rearrangement joins TRBV15 to TRBJ1-1, with TRBD1 as a possible D gene (5 bases). Germline lookup yields CDR1 LNHNV and CDR2 YYDKDF (reference sequence). V was trimmed by 0 bases and J by 5 bases, leaving 13 bases between them. There are 15 residues in the CDR3. CDR3 sequence: CATSRDRVSGTEAFF. The CDR3 bases are TGTGCCACCAGCAGAGACAGGGTATCAGGGACTGAAGCTTTCTTT. The full variable domain, in which reference TRBV15 and TRBJ1-1 provide the parts outside the CDR3, is DAMVIQNPRYQVTQFGKPVTLSCSQTLNHNVMYWYQQKSSQAPKLLFHYYDKDFNNEADTPDNFQSRRPNTSFCFLDIRSPGLGDTAMYLCATSRDRVSGTEAFFGQGTRLTVV.

V usage is TRBV20-1 and J usage is TRBJ2-1, with 8 positions matching TRBD2. The CDR3 totals 14 residues. Germline lookup yields CDR1 DFQATT and CDR2 SNEGSKA (reference sequence). Trimming cost V 6 bases and J 3 bases; bases outside gene matches: 7. This CDR3 reads CSALSGRNYNEQFF. The DNA of the CDR3 is TGCAGTGCCTTGAGCGGGAGAAACTACAATGAGCAGTTCTTC.

V is TRBV7-2 and J is TRBJ1-4; D might be TRBD1 (5 bases). The ends were cut back, 6 bases at V and 6 bases at J, with 17 bases in the middle. CDR3 length: 15 amino acids. Looked up from germline, CDR1 is SGHTA and CDR2 is FQGNSA. The DNA for the CDR3 is TGTGCCAGCAGTCAAAGGGGCAGTTCTTATGAAAAACTGTTTTTT. Amino acid sequence: CASSQRGSSYEKLFF.

This clonotype was counted a few times. The chain links TRBV20-1 to TRBJ2-1; tentatively, D is TRBD1 (5 bases). V lost 5 bases and J lost 8, with 13 bases in between. The CDR3 extends over 12 amino acids. Germline loops: CDR1 DFQATT, CDR2 SNEGSKA (reference sequence). The CDR3 DNA reads TGCAGTGCTTTCCCCCCAGGGCATGAGCAGTTCTTC. It specifies CSAFPPGHEQFF.

This clonotype showed up just a few times. The chain recombines TRBV20-1 with TRBJ2-1, with D uncertain. This CDR3 comprises 11 residues. CDR1 and CDR2 from the germline V gene are DFQATT and SNEGSKA (reference sequence). Trimming took off 6 bases at V and 6 bases at J, with 9 bases between the two ends. CDR3 in DNA: TGCAGTGCCAGGACGCTCAATGAGCAGTTCTTC. This codes for CSARTLNEQFF.

The rearrangement joins TRBV5-5 to TRBJ1-5; the match to TRBD1 covers 11 bases. The V gene's germline CDR1 is SGHKS and CDR2 YYEKEE (reference sequence). The J segment lost 8 bases and the V segment lost 4 bases, leaving 8 bases of the junction unmatched. The CDR3 sequence is 15 residues long. The CDR3 sequence: CASSQKPGQGEPQHF. The CDR3 DNA sequence: TGTGCCAGCAGCCAAAAACCGGGACAGGGGGAGCCCCAGCATTTT. Based on the CDR3 plus reference TRBV5-5 and TRBJ1-5, the full variable domain is DAGVTQSPTHLIKTRGQQVTLRCSPISGHKSVSWYQQVLGQGPQFIFQYYEKEERGRGNFPDRFSARQFPNYSSELNVNALLLGDSALYLCASSQKPGQGEPQHFGDGTRLSIL.